These T cell receptor beta chains were read from a single sample in a study of CD8 T cells in Susac syndrome. TCRdb re-derived calls from the immunoSEQ multiplex PCR reads in MiXCR, one entry per CDR3 protein. Of around 280,000 distinct CDR3 sequences detected, 92% appear once; the ten largest clones hold approximately 0.065%. Material for sequencing was CD4+ T cells from PBMCs. The receptors here all came from a human donor with multiple sclerosis. Both conserved end residues are part of each CDR3. A D gene is named only where the DNA matches it firmly. Size values are once, few and many counts, or a class for expanded clones, and some rows have none.

v_gene	d_gene	abundance	j_gene	CDR3aa	CDR3nt
TRBV7-3	NA	NA	TRBJ2-6	CASSLGHPSRSGANVLTF	TGTGCCAGCAGCTTAGGGCATCCATCCCGCTCTGGGGCCAACGTCCTGACTTTC
TRBV29-1	NA	NA	TRBJ2-1	CSVGVAGSAEQFF	TGCAGCGTTGGGGTCGCAGGGTCGGCTGAGCAGTTCTTC
TRBV10-3	NA	NA	TRBJ1-1	CAARGLNTEAFF	TGTGCCGCGAGAGGGCTGAACACTGAAGCTTTCTTT
TRBV7-9	NA	NA	TRBJ2-7	CASSPNMGHEQYF	TGTGCCAGCAGCCCCAACATGGGCCACGAGCAGTACTTC
TRBV7-2	NA	NA	TRBJ1-5	CASSLKSQGHQPQHF	TGTGCCAGCAGCCTAAAATCACAGGGCCACCAGCCCCAGCATTTT
TRBV24-1	NA	once	TRBJ2-5	CATSDFSSSYQETQYF	TGTGCCACCAGTGACTTTTCGTCCTCATACCAAGAGACCCAGTACTTC
TRBV15	NA	few	TRBJ1-6	CATAVGRNSPLHF	TGTGCCACCGCAGTGGGGAGGAATTCACCCCTCCACTTT
TRBV20-1	NA	NA	TRBJ2-3	CSATPPTTHTDTQYF	TGCAGTGCCACCCCCCCGACAACTCACACAGATACGCAGTATTTT
TRBV5-1	TRBD2	NA	TRBJ2-5	CASSTVAGVRETQYF	TGCGCCAGCAGCACGGTAGCGGGAGTCAGGGAGACCCAGTACTTC
TRBV29-1	TRBD1	NA	TRBJ2-1	CSVDRGGNNEQFF	TGCAGCGTGGACAGGGGGGGGAACAATGAGCAGTTCTTC